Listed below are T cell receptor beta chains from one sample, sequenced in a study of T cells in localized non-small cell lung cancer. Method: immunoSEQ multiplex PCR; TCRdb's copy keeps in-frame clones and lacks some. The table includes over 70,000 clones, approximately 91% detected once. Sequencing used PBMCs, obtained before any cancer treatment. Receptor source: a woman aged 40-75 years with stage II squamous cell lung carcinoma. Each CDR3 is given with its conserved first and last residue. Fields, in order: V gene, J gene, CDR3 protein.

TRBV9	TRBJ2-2	CASSVGSVSTGELFF
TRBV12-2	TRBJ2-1	CASRQPGDRYNEQFF
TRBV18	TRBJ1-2	CASSSEAGEGYTF
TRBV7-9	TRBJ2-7	CASSGGLAETYEQYF
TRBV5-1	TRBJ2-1	CASSFPGLPNEQFF
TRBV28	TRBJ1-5	CATISGTQPQHF
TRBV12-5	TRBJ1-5	CASGRPGTGMVQPQHF
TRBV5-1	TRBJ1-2	CASKGIISSNYGYTF
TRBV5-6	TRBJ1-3	CASSLGDNLNTIYF
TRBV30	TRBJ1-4	CAWSAAGGIGEKLFF
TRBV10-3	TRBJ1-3	CATRGPSSGNTIYF
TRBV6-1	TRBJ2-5	CASSVSRSSGETQYF
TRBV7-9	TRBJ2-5	CASSREGGTQETQYF
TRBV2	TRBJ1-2	CASSQGGGYYGYTF
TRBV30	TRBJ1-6	CAWSTGMSSPLHF
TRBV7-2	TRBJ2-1	CASSNSGGGYNEQFF
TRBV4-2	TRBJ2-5	CASSQDGQGGQETQYF
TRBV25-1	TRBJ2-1	CASRAGGQGYNEQFF
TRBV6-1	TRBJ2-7	CASSDDSVFGYEQYF
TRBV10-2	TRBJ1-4	CASSERDATNEKLFF
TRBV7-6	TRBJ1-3	CASSRSKDGRHSGNTIYF
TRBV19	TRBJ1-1	CASSTGQRFSEAFF
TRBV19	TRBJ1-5	CASNTRGGGNQPQHF
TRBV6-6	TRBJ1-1	CASSYPQKNIPEAFF
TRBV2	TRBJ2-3	CASNSLAGGSTDTQYF
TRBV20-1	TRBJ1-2	CSARDLDGYTF
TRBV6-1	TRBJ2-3	CASSEGPGFTDTQYF
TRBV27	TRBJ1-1	CASRPGQQNTEAFF
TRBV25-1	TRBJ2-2	CASSRAERSNTGELFF
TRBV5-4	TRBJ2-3	CASSLQNTDTQYF
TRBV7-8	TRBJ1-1	CASSLSGNTEAFF